The clone carrying this T cell receptor (beta chain) came up a few times. Antigen: not known. The germline V and J ends were trimmed by 3 bases and 3 bases, with 11 bases remaining between them. The CDR3 is 14 residues long. Germline-derived CDR1 and CDR2 are MNHEY and SVGAGI. The sample comes from a study of T cell repertoires in aging, cancer and after chemotherapy. Study as a whole: Pre- and post-chemotherapy samples were paired from glioblastoma patients treated with temozolomide-based therapy. The full dataset contained roughly 9 million TCR reads.

The template was genomic DNA from peripheral blood, not RNA. The study, taken as a whole, reports: Across the chemotherapy interval, each cancer cohort showed higher median generation probability, suggesting thymic rebound. Loss of evenness, beyond lost richness, contributed to age-related TCR diversity decline in cancer patients.

Multiplex touch-down PCR with TRB-A/B primers amplified rearranged V-D-J TRB sequences. TCRdb called the multiplex PCR reads again in MiXCR, with one record for every CDR3 protein. The table includes fewer than 10,000 distinct CDR3 sequences, over 40% detected once. The chain recombines TRBV6-5 with TRBJ1-2; D perhaps matches TRBD1 (5 bases). This sequence was found in a human donor with a solid tumor. Sequenced sample: blood. CDR3 sequence reads: CASSYRGSDYGYTF. For the CDR3, the DNA is TGTGCCAGCAGTTATCGGGGGTCGGACTATGGCTACACCTTC.